The 31 T cell receptor beta chains listed next were all sequenced from one sample in a study of blood T cell repertoires in COVID-19. TCRdb keeps only in-frame clones here, not all; method: immunoSEQ multiplex PCR. This table holds roughly 160,000 clones, 80% to 85% found once. Sequences were obtained from peripheral blood. These receptors were taken from a man between 70 and 80 years old with active or convalescent COVID-19.

This clone has more than one count but fewer than ten. The genes are TRBV7-3 and TRBJ2-2, with TRBD1 identical over 8 bases. The junction had 2 bases not matched to a gene; V was cut back by 6 bases and J by 2 bases. Germline loops: CDR1 SGHTA, CDR2 FQGTGA. This CDR3 spans 14 amino acids. The CDR3 loop is CASRQGANTGELFF. Written as DNA, the CDR3 is TGTGCCAGCAGGCAGGGGGCCAACACCGGGGAGCTGTTTTTT.

The chain is built from TRBV29-1 and TRBJ2-7, with 7 bases lining up with TRBD2. The V gene's germline CDR1 is SQVTM and CDR2 ANQGSEA. CDR3 length equals 16 residues. V was pared by 4 bases and J by 3 bases, with 15 bases of the junction left unmatched. The CDR3 spells CSVAGGKGSGFYEQYF. The DNA for the CDR3 is TGCAGCGTTGCGGGGGGAAAGGGTTCCGGCTTCTACGAGCAGTACTTC.

The rearrangement links TRBV4-3 to TRBJ1-2, with TRBD1 identical over 7 bases. The germline CDR1 and CDR2 sequences are LGHNA and YSLEER. This CDR3 has 18 amino acids. Trimming took 0 bases from V and 1 from J; bases not matched to a gene: 11. The CDR3 spells CASSQEYTRTGDNYGYTF. In DNA form, the CDR3 reads TGCGCCAGCAGCCAAGAATATACTCGCACAGGGGATAACTATGGCTACACCTTC.

The chain recombines TRBV7-2 with TRBJ1-6, with 7 positions matching TRBD1. The V gene's germline CDR1 is SGHTA and CDR2 FQGNSA. The CDR3 runs 16 residues. V was pared by 5 bases and J by 3 bases, with 7 bases of the junction left unmatched. The CDR3 loop is CASSDRQGGYNSPLHF. In nucleotides, the CDR3 is TGTGCCAGCAGCGACCGACAGGGTGGCTATAATTCACCCCTCCACTTT.

The chain links TRBV27 to TRBJ1-1; 7 nucleotides align to TRBD1. Germline values: CDR1 MNHEY, CDR2 SMNVEV (reference sequence). The trim removed 6 bases at V and 2 bases at J, leaving 6 bases unmatched. This CDR3 has 14 amino acids. The CDR3 DNA reads as TGTGCCAGCAGCCCACAGGGGTACAACACTGAAGCTTTCTTT. Its protein is CASSPQGYNTEAFF.

This chain connects TRBV4-1 to TRBJ1-2; weak D call: TRBD1 (6 bases). This CDR3 has 16 residues. With 0 bases removed from V and 4 bases from J, the gap between germline ends came to 15 bases. CDR1 is MGHRA and CDR2 is YSYEKL in the germline V gene. In DNA, the CDR3 is TGCGCCAGCAGCCAAGATACAGGGATTTCCCTCTATGGCTACACCTTC. Amino acids: CASSQDTGISLYGYTF.

The sample holds a few counts of this clone. The chain employs TRBV19 and TRBJ1-3; D possibly corresponds to TRBD1 (6 bases). Trimming pared 1 base from V and 0 bases from J, leaving 22 bases between. CDR3 length: 20 amino acids. The germline CDR1 and CDR2 sequences are LNHDA and SQIVND (reference sequence). The CDR3 nucleotides are TGTGCCAGTAGTATAGGGGGGAACCCGGGACAATGGAGCTCTGGAAACACCATATATTTT. It specifies CASSIGGNPGQWSSGNTIYF.

J is TRBJ1-2 and V is TRBV28; the D gene is possibly TRBD1 (5 bases). CDR1 and CDR2 (germline): MDHEN, SYDVKM. V was trimmed by 7 bases and J by 5 bases, leaving 17 bases between them. The CDR3 has 14 residues. CDR3 DNA sequence: TGTGCCAGCACCAGTTTGGTGGGGCTTTATGGCTACACCTTC. The encoded protein is CASTSLVGLYGYTF.

CDR3 DNA sequence: TGTGCCAGCACCCCGCGGGAAGGGGCGGTTGAGCAGTTCTTC. Translated: CASTPREGAVEQFF. The V call is TRBV2, the J call TRBJ2-1; D might be TRBD2 (6 bases). CDR3 length: 14 amino acids. The germline CDR1 and CDR2 sequences are SNHLY and FYNNEI. V was cut by 7 bases and J by 9 bases, with 19 bases left in between.

The chain employs TRBV7-2 and TRBJ2-1; D may be TRBD2 (5 bases). The CDR3 sequence is 15 residues long. V shed 3 bases and J shed 0 bases, with 9 bases lying between them. CDR1 and CDR2 from the germline V gene are SGHTA and FQGNSA. The CDR3 region is CASSFGGSSYNEQFF. For the CDR3, the DNA is TGTGCCAGCAGCTTCGGTGGGAGCTCCTACAATGAGCAGTTCTTC. The variable domain in full, with the rest retrieved from reference TRBV7-2 and TRBJ2-1, is GAGVSQSPSNKVTEKGKDVELRCDPISGHTALYWYRQSLGQGLEFLIYFQGNSAPDKSGLPSDRFSAERTGGSVSTLTIQRTQQEDSAVYLCASSFGGSSYNEQFFGPGTRLTVL.

This chain uses TRBV5-4 with TRBJ1-3, with 9 bases fitting TRBD1. V trimming: 6 bases; J trimming: 8 bases; junction bases outside the gene matches: 6. CDR3 length: 13 amino acids. Germline CDR1 and CDR2: SGHNT and YYREEE (reference sequence). CDR3 coding DNA: TGTGCCAGCACTTTGACAGGGGGAGACACCATATATTTT. This sequence encodes CASTLTGGDTIYF. The entire variable domain, with the rest obtained from reference TRBV5-4 and TRBJ1-3, is as follows: ETGVTQSPTHLIKTRGQQVTLRCSSQSGHNTVSWYQQALGQGPQFIFQYYREEENGRGNFPPRFSGLQFPNYSSELNVNALELDDSALYLCASTLTGGDTIYFGEGSWLTVV.

The chain combines TRBV19 with TRBJ1-3, with D uncertain. The V end was cut by 1 base, the J end by 0 bases, with 7 bases between. This CDR3 spans 15 amino acids. Germline loops: CDR1 LNHDA, CDR2 SQIVND (reference sequence). The CDR3 nucleotides are TGTGCCAGTAGTATAGCCCCCAGCTCTGGAAACACCATATATTTT. Translating gives CASSIAPSSGNTIYF.

This clone was seen more than once but under ten times. V and J are TRBV14 and TRBJ2-1; D is perhaps TRBD2 (6 bases). The germline V and J ends were trimmed by 2 bases and 16 bases, with 12 bases remaining between them. This CDR3 has 11 residues. CDR1 SGHDN and CDR2 FVKESK come from the germline V gene. The chain's CDR3 is CASSQRESLFF. CDR3 nucleotide sequence: TGTGCCAGCAGCCAACGGGAGAGCCTTTTCTTC.

This rearrangement joins TRBV14 to TRBJ2-1, with D perhaps matching TRBD2 (5 bases). V gave up 4 bases and J gave up 8 bases, with 15 bases separating them. CDR3 length: 14 residues. In germline, CDR1 is SGHDN, CDR2 FVKESK. This chain's CDR3 is CASSPIGRGHEQFF. The CDR3 DNA sequence: TGTGCCAGCAGCCCCATCGGGCGCGGGCATGAGCAGTTCTTC.

The chain carries TRBV7-2 and TRBJ1-6; D is uncertain. Germline-derived CDR1 and CDR2 are SGHTA and FQGNSA. The CDR3 runs to 17 residues. V was trimmed by 5 bases and J by 0 bases, leaving 14 bases between them. CDR3 bases: TGTGCCAGCAGCACGAGGGCGGCGAGCTCCTATAATTCACCCCTCCACTTT. Protein sequence: CASSTRAASSYNSPLHF.

The chain couples TRBV6-6 to TRBJ2-6; the match to TRBD1 covers 12 bases. The CDR3 is 16 amino acids. In germline, CDR1 is MNHNY, CDR2 SVGAGI (reference sequence). The J segment lost 4 bases and the V segment lost 10 bases, leaving 8 bases of the junction unmatched. The CDR3 nucleotides are TGTGCCAACTCGGGACAGGGGGCAGCCGGGGCCAACGTCCTGACTTTC. Residues: CANSGQGAAGANVLTF.

V and J are TRBV27 and TRBJ2-3; 12 nucleotides line up with TRBD1. The germline V gene has CDR1 MNHEY and CDR2 SMNVEV (reference sequence). Losses at the gene ends were 8 bases for V and 5 bases for J; bases not matched to a gene: 11. This CDR3 region has 16 residues. The chain's CDR3 is CASSKAGQGARDTQYF. As DNA, the CDR3 is TGTGCCAGCTCAAAGGCGGGACAGGGGGCGAGAGATACGCAGTATTTT.

V usage is TRBV6-5 and J usage is TRBJ2-1; 10 positions match TRBD2. The CDR3 spans 15 residues. V lost 6 bases and J lost 2; bases outside the gene matches: 4. The germline CDR1 and CDR2 sequences are MNHEY and SVGAGI. CDR3 bases: TGTGCCAGCAGCCAAGGACTAGCGGCCTACAATGAGCAGTTCTTC. It specifies CASSQGLAAYNEQFF.

The chain joins TRBV19 to TRBJ2-5; 7 bases match TRBD1. The J segment lost 6 bases and the V segment lost 4 bases, leaving 8 bases of the junction unmatched. The CDR3 has 14 residues. Germline V lookup: CDR1 LNHDA, CDR2 SQIVND (reference sequence). Here the CDR3 reads CASSTAGTVQTQYF. DNA of the CDR3: TGTGCCAGTAGTACGGCCGGGACAGTACAGACCCAGTACTTC.

J is TRBJ2-5 and V is TRBV7-8; 9 bases are shared with TRBD2. Germline V gives CDR1 SGHVS, CDR2 FQNEAQ. The CDR3 is 16 amino acids. The V gene end was trimmed by 1 base and the J gene end by 2 bases; junction bases not matched to a gene: 5. The CDR3 protein is CASSLGPSGAQETQYF. The CDR3, as DNA: TGTGCCAGCAGCTTAGGGCCTAGCGGGGCTCAAGAGACCCAGTACTTC. Based on the CDR3 plus reference TRBV7-8 and TRBJ2-5, the full variable domain is GAGVSQSPRYKVAKRGQDVALRCDPISGHVSLFWYQQALGQGPEFLTYFQNEAQLDKSGLPSDRFFAERPEGSVSTLKIQRTQQEDSAVYLCASSLGPSGAQETQYFGPGTRLLVL.

The chain carries TRBV7-9 and TRBJ1-2; D gene ambiguous. This CDR3 region has 15 residues. Germline-derived CDR1 and CDR2 are SEHNR and FQNEAQ (reference sequence). Trimming pared 4 bases from V and 2 bases from J, leaving 14 bases between. The CDR3 bases are TGTGCCAGCAGCTCGGGTTTCGGGAAGAACTATGGCTACACCTTC. Residues: CASSSGFGKNYGYTF.

The gene calls are TRBV11-3 and TRBJ2-3; 7 nucleotides agree with TRBD2. CDR3 length: 17 residues. Losses at the gene ends were 6 bases for V and 0 bases for J; bases not matched to a gene: 12. CDR1 SGHNT and CDR2 YENEEA come from the germline V gene. The CDR3 region has the DNA TGTGCCAGCAGTCTCAACTGGGGGGGGTCTAGCACAGATACGCAGTATTTT. Protein sequence: CASSLNWGGSSTDTQYF.

As DNA, the CDR3 is TGTGCCACCAGTGACCCTAGGCAGGGGGTAGATACGCAGTATTTT. Amino acid sequence: CATSDPRQGVDTQYF. J is TRBJ2-3 and V is TRBV24-1; the match to TRBD1 covers 7 bases. The V gene end was trimmed by 4 bases and the J gene end by 5 bases; junction bases not matched to a gene: 8. Per the germline V gene, CDR1 is KGHDR and CDR2 is SFDVKD. The CDR3 contains 15 residues.

This chain uses TRBV19 with TRBJ2-7, with 11 bases fitting TRBD2. Trimming cost V 6 bases and J 5 bases; bases outside gene matches: 6. Germline-derived CDR1 and CDR2 are LNHDA and SQIVND (reference sequence). The CDR3 contains 14 residues. The CDR3 region is CASSMGLAVHEQYF. CDR3 DNA sequence: TGTGCCAGTAGCATGGGACTAGCGGTCCACGAGCAGTACTTC. Supplemented by reference TRBV19 and TRBJ2-7, the full variable domain reads DGGITQSPKYLFRKEGQNVTLSCEQNLNHDAMYWYRQDPGQGLRLIYYSQIVNDFQKGDIAEGYSVSREKKESFPLTVTSAQKNPTAFYLCASSMGLAVHEQYFGPGTRLTVT.

This rearrangement joins TRBV4-1 to TRBJ1-5, with D unclear. This CDR3 has 14 residues. V shed 1 base and J shed 1 base, with 5 bases lying between them. In germline, CDR1 is MGHRA, CDR2 YSYEKL. The CDR3 loop reads CASSQATSNQPQHF. The CDR3 DNA sequence: TGCGCCAGCAGCCAAGCGACAAGCAATCAGCCCCAGCATTTT.

The chain combines TRBV27 with TRBJ1-5; 7 bases map to TRBD1. J gave up 6 bases and V 5 bases, and 10 bases lay outside the gene matches. The CDR3 runs 15 residues. CDR1 is MNHEY, CDR2 SMNVEV, per germline (reference sequence). The CDR3 nucleotides read TGTGCCAGCAGTCCCTTATTACAGGGGACTCAGCCCCAGCATTTT. As protein: CASSPLLQGTQPQHF.

This rearrangement joins TRBV19 to TRBJ1-2, with 10 bases matching TRBD1. The CDR3 extends over 15 amino acids. Germline V lookup: CDR1 LNHDA, CDR2 SQIVND (reference sequence). Losses at the gene ends were 6 bases for V and 4 bases for J; bases not matched to a gene: 8. CDR3 region: CASSRSGQGSYGYTF. CDR3 coding DNA: TGTGCCAGTAGCCGGTCGGGACAGGGGTCCTATGGCTACACCTTC.

This clone has just one count. This chain connects TRBV10-3 to TRBJ1-4; 7 nucleotides match TRBD1. Trimming removed 3 bases from V and 2 bases from J; junction bases left unmatched: 3. Germline V gene lookup returns CDR1 ENHRY and CDR2 SYGVKD. The CDR3 contains 15 residues. CDR3 bases: TGTGCCATCAGTGAACAACAGGGGACTAATGAAAAACTGTTTTTT. This encodes CAISEQQGTNEKLFF.

The chain recombines TRBV25-1 with TRBJ2-2, with D possibly TRBD2 on 7 matching bases. Germline CDR1 reads MGHDK; CDR2 reads SYGVNS. The V end was cut by 8 bases, the J end by 2 bases, with 21 bases between. The CDR3 extends over 17 amino acids. As DNA, the CDR3 is TGTGCCAGCGGGAGAACGGCGGGGGCTTCTAACACCGGGGAGCTGTTTTTT. This sequence encodes CASGRTAGASNTGELFF.

This clone is judged medium-sized. The V gene is TRBV10-2, the J gene TRBJ1-2; tentatively, D is TRBD1 (5 bases). CDR1 is WSHSY, CDR2 SAAADI, per germline. The ends were cut back, 7 bases at V and 3 bases at J, with 12 bases in the middle. CDR3 length: 13 residues. CDR3 in amino acids: CASTRWGDYGYTF. The CDR3 DNA is TGCGCCAGCACCCGTTGGGGCGACTATGGCTACACCTTC.

The CDR3 loop is CASSRDYYNEQFF. In DNA form, the CDR3 reads TGTGCCAGCAGCCGTGACTACTACAATGAGCAGTTCTTC. The chain combines TRBV12-3 or TRBV12-4 with TRBJ2-1; D is possibly TRBD2 (5 bases). This CDR3 region has 13 residues. The ends were cut back, 6 bases at V and 3 bases at J, with 9 bases in the middle.